This T cell receptor (beta chain) derives from a study of response to subunit inactivated influenza vaccine. This clonotype has just a few counts. MiXCR, run by TCRdb on the RT-PCR reads, gives a single entry per CDR3 protein. The table shows about half a million distinct CDR3 sequences, with 7.6% occurring only once. This CDR3 has 15 amino acids. The germline gives CDR1 SGHTA, CDR2 FQGNSA. Germline trimming cut 5 bases from V and 5 bases from J; bases unmatched to any gene: 6. The receptor was isolated from a man in his fifties or sixties who received an inactivated influenza vaccine. The sequences come from PBMCs from blood, collected around 25 months after vaccination. The V call is TRBV7-2, the J call TRBJ2-5, with TRBD2 identical over 12 bases. CDR3 DNA sequence: TGTGCCAGCAGCAGGACTAGCGGGGAGTCGGAGACCCAGTACTTC. It specifies CASSRTSGESETQYF.